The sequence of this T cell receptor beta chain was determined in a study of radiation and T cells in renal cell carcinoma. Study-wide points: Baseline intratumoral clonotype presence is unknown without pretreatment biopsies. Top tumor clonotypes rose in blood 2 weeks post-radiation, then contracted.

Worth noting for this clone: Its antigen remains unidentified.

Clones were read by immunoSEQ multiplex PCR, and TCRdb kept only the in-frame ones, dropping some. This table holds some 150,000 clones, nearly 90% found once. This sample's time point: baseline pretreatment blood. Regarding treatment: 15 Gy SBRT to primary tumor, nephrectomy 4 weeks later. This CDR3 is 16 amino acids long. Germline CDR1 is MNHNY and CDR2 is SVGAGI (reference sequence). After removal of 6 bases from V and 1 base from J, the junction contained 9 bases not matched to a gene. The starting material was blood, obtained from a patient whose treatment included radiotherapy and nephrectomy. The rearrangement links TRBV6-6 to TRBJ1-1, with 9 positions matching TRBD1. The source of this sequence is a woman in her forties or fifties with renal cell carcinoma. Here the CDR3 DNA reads TGTGCCAGCAGCCCCGGACAGGGGAGGAGGAACACTGAAGCTTTCTTT. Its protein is CASSPGQGRRNTEAFF.